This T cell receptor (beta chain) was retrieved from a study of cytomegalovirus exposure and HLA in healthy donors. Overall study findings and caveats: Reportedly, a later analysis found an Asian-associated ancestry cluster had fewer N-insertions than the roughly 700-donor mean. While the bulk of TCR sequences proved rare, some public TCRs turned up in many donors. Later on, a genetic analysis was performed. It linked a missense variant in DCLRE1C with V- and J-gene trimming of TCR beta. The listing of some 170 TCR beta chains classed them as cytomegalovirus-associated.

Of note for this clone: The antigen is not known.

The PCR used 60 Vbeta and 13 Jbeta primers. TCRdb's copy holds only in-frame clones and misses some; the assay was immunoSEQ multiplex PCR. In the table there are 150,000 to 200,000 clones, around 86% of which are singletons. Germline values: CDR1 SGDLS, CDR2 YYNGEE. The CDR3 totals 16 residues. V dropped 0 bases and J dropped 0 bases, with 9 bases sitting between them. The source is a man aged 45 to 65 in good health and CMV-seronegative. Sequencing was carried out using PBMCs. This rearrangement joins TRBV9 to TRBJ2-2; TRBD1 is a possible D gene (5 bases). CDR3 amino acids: CASSVVPDTNTGELFF. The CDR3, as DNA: TGTGCCAGCAGCGTAGTTCCGGACACGAACACCGGGGAGCTGTTTTTT.